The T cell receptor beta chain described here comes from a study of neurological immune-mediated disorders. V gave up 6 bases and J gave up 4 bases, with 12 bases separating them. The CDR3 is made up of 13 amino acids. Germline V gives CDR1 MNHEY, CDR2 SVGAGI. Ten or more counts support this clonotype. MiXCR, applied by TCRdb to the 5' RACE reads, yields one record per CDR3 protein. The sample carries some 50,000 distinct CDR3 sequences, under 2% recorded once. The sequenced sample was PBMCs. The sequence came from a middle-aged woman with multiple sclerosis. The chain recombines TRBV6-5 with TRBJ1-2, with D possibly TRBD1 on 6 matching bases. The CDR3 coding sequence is TGTGCCAGCAGCTACAGGGCGTTCTATGGCTACACCTTC. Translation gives CASSYRAFYGYTF.